These 2 T cell receptor beta chains originate from one sample sequenced in a study of cytomegalovirus exposure and HLA in healthy donors. Amplification used 60 Vbeta primers and 13 Jbeta primers. The method was immunoSEQ multiplex PCR; TCRdb's version includes in-frame clones alone and lacks a portion of them. The top ten clones hold around 14% of a sample with 100,000 to 150,000 clones, under 80% of them seen once. Sequences were obtained from PBMCs. The source is a woman between 55 and 75 years old in good health and CMV-seropositive.

The rearrangement links TRBV23-1 to TRBJ1-5; D is ambiguous. TRBV23-1 is placed among ORFs of uncertain function. With 7 bases removed from V and 0 bases from J, the gap between germline ends came to 13 bases. This CDR3 contains 15 residues. CDR3 sequence reads: CASIHRGDSNQPQHF. CDR3 nucleotide sequence: TGCGCCAGCATTCATCGAGGAGATAGCAATCAGCCCCAGCATTTT.

The chain is built from TRBV7-3 and TRBJ1-1; D gene unclear. Germline loops: CDR1 SGHTA, CDR2 FQGTGA. V was shortened by 1 base and J by 1 base, with 7 bases between the two germline ends. The CDR3 totals 14 residues. The CDR3 sequence: CASSLSGRNTEAFF. The CDR3 bases are TGTGCCAGCAGCTTAAGCGGCAGGAACACTGAAGCTTTCTTT.